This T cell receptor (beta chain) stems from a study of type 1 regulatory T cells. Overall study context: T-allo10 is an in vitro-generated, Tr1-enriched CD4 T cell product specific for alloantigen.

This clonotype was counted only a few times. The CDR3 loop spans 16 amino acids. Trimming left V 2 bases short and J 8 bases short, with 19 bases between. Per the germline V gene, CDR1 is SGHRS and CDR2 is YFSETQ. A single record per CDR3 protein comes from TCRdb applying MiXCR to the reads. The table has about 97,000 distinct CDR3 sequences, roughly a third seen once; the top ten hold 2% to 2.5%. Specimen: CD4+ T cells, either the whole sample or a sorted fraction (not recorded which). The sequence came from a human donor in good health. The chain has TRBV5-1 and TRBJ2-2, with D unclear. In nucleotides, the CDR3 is TGCGCCAGCAGCTTCGGAACAGAGACTGTCTTTGGGGAGCTGTTTTTT. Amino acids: CASSFGTETVFGELFF.